This passage covers 8 T cell receptor beta chains from one sample sequenced in a study of shared clonotypes between healthy human individuals. TCRdb's table, derived via immunoSEQ multiplex PCR, lists solely in-frame clones and lacks some. Found here are about 2 million clones, about 95% of them singletons; the top ten hold 1.2%. It was CD45RO-negative cells, positively selected for CCR7, that made up naive CD8 cells, with terminally differentiated effector memory CD45RA+ cells excluded. Sequencing was performed on naive CD8+ T cells sorted from blood. The receptors shown here come from a man between 18 and 35 years old in good health.

This chain links TRBV6-6 with TRBJ1-5; D remains unclear. The CDR3 is 13 residues long. The V end was cut by 2 bases, the J end by 6 bases, with 8 bases between. Germline CDR1 is MNHNY and CDR2 is SVGAGI (reference sequence). CDR3 in amino acids: CASSYEWGQPQHF. The CDR3 DNA follows: TGTGCCAGCAGTTACGAATGGGGTCAGCCCCAGCATTTT.

J is TRBJ1-1 and V is TRBV6-4; D remains unclear. Per the germline V gene, CDR1 is MRHNA and CDR2 is SNTAGT. V was clipped by 7 bases and J by 7 bases, with 13 bases between them. This CDR3 has 12 residues. CDR3 region: CASICGEFEAFF. Here the CDR3 DNA reads TGTGCCAGCATCTGTGGGGAGTTTGAAGCTTTCTTT.

V usage is TRBV21-1 and J usage is TRBJ2-1. TRBV21-1 is a pseudogene. The CDR3 sequence is 17 residues long. CDR3 sequence: CASSKKGRDRAYNEQFF. As DNA, the CDR3 is TGTGCCAGCAGCAAAAAGGGTCGGGACCGTGCCTACAATGAGCAGTTCTTC.

The CDR3 nucleotides read TGTGCCAGCAGCTTGGTTGGGTCGGGGGGCTACGAGCAGTACTTC. This translates into CASSLVGSGGYEQYF. The rearrangement uses TRBV5-4 and TRBJ2-7, with 7 bases identical to TRBD2. Germline trimming cut 0 bases from V and 3 bases from J; bases unmatched to any gene: 6. CDR1 and CDR2 (germline): SGHNT, YYREEE (reference sequence). CDR3 size: 15 residues.

This CDR3 is CASSPGQGIEQYF. CDR3 coding DNA: TGTGCCAGCAGCCCCGGACAGGGTATCGAGCAGTACTTC. The V and J genes are TRBV7-2 and TRBJ2-7, with 8 bases that match TRBD1. The CDR3 has 13 amino acids. V lost 5 bases and J lost 6; bases outside the gene matches: 6. Germline V gene lookup returns CDR1 SGHTA and CDR2 FQGNSA.

To note about this clone: A much larger clonotype is one base distant, so this may be a read error. The chain couples TRBV11-2 to TRBJ2-3, with D hard to call. This CDR3 is 11 amino acids long. Trimming stripped 2 bases from V and 4 bases from J, with 1 base between. CDR1 is SGHAT, CDR2 FQNNGV, per germline. CDR3 amino acids: CASSLSDTQYF. The DNA of the CDR3 is TGTGCCAGCAGCTTATCAGATACGCAGTATTTT.

The chain employs TRBV19 and TRBJ1-1; D remains ambiguous. CDR3 length: 12 amino acids. The germline V gene encodes CDR1 LNHDA and CDR2 SQIVND (reference sequence). Between the trimmed V and J ends, which lost 5 bases and 3 bases, there was a span of 7 bases. The CDR3: CASSVTYTEAFF. The CDR3 coding sequence is TGTGCCAGTAGTGTCACGTACACTGAAGCTTTCTTT. Full variable domain (missing parts from reference TRBV19 and TRBJ1-1): DGGITQSPKYLFRKEGQNVTLSCEQNLNHDAMYWYRQDPGQGLRLIYYSQIVNDFQKGDIAEGYSVSREKKESFPLTVTSAQKNPTAFYLCASSVTYTEAFFGQGTRLTVV.

The chain employs TRBV5-5 and TRBJ2-7, with 7 bases fitting TRBD1. Germline values: CDR1 SGHKS, CDR2 YYEKEE (reference sequence). The CDR3 is 15 residues long. Germline trimming cut 3 bases from V and 0 bases from J; bases unmatched to any gene: 6. In nucleotides, the CDR3 is TGTGCCAGCAGCTCCGGACAGGACTTCTCCTACGAGCAGTACTTC. Its protein product is CASSSGQDFSYEQYF.